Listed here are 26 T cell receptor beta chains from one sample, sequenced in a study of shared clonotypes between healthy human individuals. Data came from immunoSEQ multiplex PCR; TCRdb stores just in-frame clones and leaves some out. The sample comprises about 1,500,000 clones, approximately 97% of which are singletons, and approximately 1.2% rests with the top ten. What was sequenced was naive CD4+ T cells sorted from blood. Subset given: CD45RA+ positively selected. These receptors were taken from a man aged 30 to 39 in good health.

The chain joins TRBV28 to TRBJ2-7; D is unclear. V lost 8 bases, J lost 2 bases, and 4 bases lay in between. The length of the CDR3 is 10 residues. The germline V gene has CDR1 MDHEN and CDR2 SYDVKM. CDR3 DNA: TGTGCCAGCGGAGCCTACGAGCAGTACTTC. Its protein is CASGAYEQYF.

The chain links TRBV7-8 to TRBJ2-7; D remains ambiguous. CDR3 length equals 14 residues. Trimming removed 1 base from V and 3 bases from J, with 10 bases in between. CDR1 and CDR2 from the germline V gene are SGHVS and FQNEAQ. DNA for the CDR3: TGTGCCAGCAGCTTAGTCGGGCAGAACTACGAGCAGTACTTC. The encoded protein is CASSLVGQNYEQYF.

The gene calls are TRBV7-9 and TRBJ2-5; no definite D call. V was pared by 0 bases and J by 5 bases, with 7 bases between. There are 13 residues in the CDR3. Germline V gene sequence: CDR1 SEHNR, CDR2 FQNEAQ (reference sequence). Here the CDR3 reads CASSLAYRETQYF. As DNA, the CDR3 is TGTGCCAGCAGCTTAGCCTATAGGGAGACCCAGTACTTC. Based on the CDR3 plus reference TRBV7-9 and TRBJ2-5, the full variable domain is DTGVSQNPRHKITKRGQNVTFRCDPISEHNRLYWYRQTLGQGPEFLTYFQNEAQLEKSRLLSDRFSAERPKGSFSTLEIQRTEQGDSAMYLCASSLAYRETQYFGPGTRLLVL.

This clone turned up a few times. The CDR3 bases are TGTGCCAGCAGCTTTCGCAAGGGCAGATACGAGCAGTACTTC. This sequence encodes CASSFRKGRYEQYF. The chain combines TRBV7-9 with TRBJ2-7; D is unclear. CDR3 length: 14 residues. Trimming took off 3 bases at V and 4 bases at J, with 13 bases between the two ends. CDR1 and CDR2 from the germline V gene are SEHNR and FQNEAQ (reference sequence).

The CDR3 DNA sequence: TGTGCCAGCTCACCATGGACAGGGGTGGAGGAGGCTTTCTTT. This sequence encodes CASSPWTGVEEAFF. The gene calls are TRBV18 and TRBJ1-1; 9 bases agree with TRBD1. V dropped 2 bases and J dropped 11; count of bases not matched to a gene: 9. Germline-derived CDR1 and CDR2 are KGHSH and LQKENI. The CDR3 has 14 residues.

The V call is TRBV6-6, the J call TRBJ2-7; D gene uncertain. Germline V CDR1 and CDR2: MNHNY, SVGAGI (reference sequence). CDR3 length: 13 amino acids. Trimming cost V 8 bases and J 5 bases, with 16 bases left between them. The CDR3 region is CASRPGITHEQYF. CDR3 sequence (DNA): TGTGCCAGCCGCCCCGGCATTACACACGAGCAGTACTTC.

The CDR3 DNA sequence: TGTGCCAGCAGCGCCGGCCAGAATGAGCGGGCTTTCTTT. Its protein product is CASSAGQNERAFF. The V and J genes are TRBV9 and TRBJ1-1, with no clear D. CDR1 SGDLS and CDR2 YYNGEE come from the germline V gene. This CDR3 contains 13 residues. Trimming left V 3 bases short and J 11 bases short, with 17 bases between.

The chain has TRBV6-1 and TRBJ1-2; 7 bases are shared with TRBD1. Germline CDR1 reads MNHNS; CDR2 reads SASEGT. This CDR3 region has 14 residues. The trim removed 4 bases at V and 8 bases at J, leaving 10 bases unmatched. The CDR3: CASSATGVRWGYTF. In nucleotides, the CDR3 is TGTGCCAGCAGTGCTACAGGGGTCAGATGGGGCTACACCTTC.

The DNA of the CDR3 is TGTGCCAGCAGCGGACTAGCGGGAGTTGCAGATACGCAGTATTTT. Translating gives CASSGLAGVADTQYF. This chain uses TRBV28 with TRBJ2-3; 13 nucleotides line up with TRBD2. V shed 6 bases, J shed 4 bases, and the junction held 4 bases outside the gene matches. This CDR3 has 15 amino acids. CDR1 MDHEN and CDR2 SYDVKM come from the germline V gene.

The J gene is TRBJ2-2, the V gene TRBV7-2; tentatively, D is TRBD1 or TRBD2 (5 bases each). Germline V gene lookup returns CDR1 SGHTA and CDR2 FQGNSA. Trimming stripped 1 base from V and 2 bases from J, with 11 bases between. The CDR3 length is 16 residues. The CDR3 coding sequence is TGTGCCAGCAGCTTAGGGGTGGGGGTTAACACCGGGGAGCTGTTTTTT. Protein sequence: CASSLGVGVNTGELFF.

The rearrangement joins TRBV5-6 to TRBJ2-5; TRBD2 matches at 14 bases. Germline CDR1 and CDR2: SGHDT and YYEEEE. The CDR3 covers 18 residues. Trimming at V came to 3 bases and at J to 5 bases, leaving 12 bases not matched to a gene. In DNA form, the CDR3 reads TGTGCCAGCAGCTACAAGATGGGACTAGCGGGAGTCGGGGAGACCCAGTACTTC. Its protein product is CASSYKMGLAGVGETQYF.

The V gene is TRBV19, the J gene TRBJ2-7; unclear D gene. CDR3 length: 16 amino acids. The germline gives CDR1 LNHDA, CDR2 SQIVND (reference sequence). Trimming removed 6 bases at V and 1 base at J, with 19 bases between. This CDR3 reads CASRPSTAPHSYEQYF. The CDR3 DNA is TGTGCCAGTAGACCCTCGACCGCGCCCCATTCCTACGAGCAGTACTTC.

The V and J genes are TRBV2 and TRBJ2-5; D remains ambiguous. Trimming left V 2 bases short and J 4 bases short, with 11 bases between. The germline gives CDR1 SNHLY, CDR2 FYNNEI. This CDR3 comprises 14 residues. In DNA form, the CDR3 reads TGTGCCAGCAGTGAAAAGGAGAGCTCAGAGACCCAGTACTTC. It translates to CASSEKESSETQYF.

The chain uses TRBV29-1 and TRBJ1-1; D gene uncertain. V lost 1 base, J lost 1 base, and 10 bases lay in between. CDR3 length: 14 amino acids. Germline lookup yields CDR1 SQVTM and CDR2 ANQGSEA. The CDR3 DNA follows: TGCAGCGTTGAAGGTTATTCACGGAACACTGAAGCTTTCTTT. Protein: CSVEGYSRNTEAFF.

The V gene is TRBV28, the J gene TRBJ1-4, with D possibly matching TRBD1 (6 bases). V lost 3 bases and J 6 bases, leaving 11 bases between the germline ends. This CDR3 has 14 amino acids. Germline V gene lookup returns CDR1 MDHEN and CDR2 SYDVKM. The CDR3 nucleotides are TGTGCCAGCAGTTTCAGGGACACCTATGAAAAACTGTTTTTT. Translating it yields CASSFRDTYEKLFF.

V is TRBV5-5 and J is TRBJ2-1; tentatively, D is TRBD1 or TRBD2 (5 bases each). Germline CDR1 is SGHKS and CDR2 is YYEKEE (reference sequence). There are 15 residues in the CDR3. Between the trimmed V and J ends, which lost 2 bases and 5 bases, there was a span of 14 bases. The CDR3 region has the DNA TGTGCCAGCAGCTTCGGGGCAGGTACCCACAATGAGCAGTTCTTC. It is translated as CASSFGAGTHNEQFF.

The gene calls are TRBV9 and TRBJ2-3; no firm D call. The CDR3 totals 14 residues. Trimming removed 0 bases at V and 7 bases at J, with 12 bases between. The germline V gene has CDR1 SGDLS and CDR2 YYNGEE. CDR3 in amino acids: CASSVDSRSNTQYF. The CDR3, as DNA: TGTGCCAGCAGCGTAGATTCCAGGTCAAATACGCAGTATTTT.

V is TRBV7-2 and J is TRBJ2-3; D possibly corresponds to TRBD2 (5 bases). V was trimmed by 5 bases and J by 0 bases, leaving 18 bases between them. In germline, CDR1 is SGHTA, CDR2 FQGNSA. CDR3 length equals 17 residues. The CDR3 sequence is CASSTRGRGMSTDTQYF. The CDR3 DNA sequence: TGTGCCAGCAGCACCCGGGGTCGTGGAATGAGCACAGATACGCAGTATTTT.

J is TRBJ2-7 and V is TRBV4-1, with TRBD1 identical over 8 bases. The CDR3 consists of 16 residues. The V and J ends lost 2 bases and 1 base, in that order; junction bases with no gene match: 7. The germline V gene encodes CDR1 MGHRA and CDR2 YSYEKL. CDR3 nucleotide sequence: TGCGCCAGCAGCCAAAGAATACAGGGGGATTCCTACGAGCAGTACTTC. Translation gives CASSQRIQGDSYEQYF.

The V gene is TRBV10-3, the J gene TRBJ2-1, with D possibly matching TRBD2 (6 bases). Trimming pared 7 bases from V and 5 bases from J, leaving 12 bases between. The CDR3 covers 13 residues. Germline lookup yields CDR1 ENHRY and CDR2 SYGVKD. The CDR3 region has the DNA TGTGCCATCAATGGTGGACTAAACAATGAGCAGTTCTTC. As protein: CAINGGLNNEQFF.

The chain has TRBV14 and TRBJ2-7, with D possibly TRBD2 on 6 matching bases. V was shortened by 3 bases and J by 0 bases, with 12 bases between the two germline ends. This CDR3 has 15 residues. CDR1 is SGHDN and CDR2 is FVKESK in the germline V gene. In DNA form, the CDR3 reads TGTGCCAGCAGCCATGGGGGACTGGGCTCCTACGAGCAGTACTTC. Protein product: CASSHGGLGSYEQYF.

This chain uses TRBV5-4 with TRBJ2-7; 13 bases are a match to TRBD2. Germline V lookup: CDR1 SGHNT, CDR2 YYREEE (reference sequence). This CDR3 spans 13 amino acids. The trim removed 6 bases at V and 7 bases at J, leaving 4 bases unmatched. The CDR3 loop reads CASTEGLAGEQYF. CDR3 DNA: TGTGCCAGCACGGAGGGACTAGCGGGGGAGCAGTACTTC.

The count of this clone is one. The CDR3 region is CASLQQGAGANVLTF. CDR3 sequence (DNA): TGTGCCAGTCTACAACAGGGGGCTGGGGCCAACGTCCTGACTTTC. The V call is TRBV5-4, the J call TRBJ2-6; 8 nucleotides match TRBD1. Trimming removed 8 bases from V and 2 bases from J; junction bases left unmatched: 6. There are 15 residues in the CDR3. The germline gives CDR1 SGHNT, CDR2 YYREEE (reference sequence).

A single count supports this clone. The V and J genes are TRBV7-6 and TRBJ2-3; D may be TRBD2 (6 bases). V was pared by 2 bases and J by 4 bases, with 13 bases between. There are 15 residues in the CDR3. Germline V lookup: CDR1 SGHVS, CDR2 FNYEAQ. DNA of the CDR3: TGTGCCAGCAGCTTATTGACGGGACTGTCAGATACGCAGTATTTT. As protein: CASSLLTGLSDTQYF.

CDR3 nucleotides: TGTGCCAGCAGCCAGATTGGAGTTAAGACCCAGTACTTC. As protein: CASSQIGVKTQYF. This sequence joins TRBV5-4 and TRBJ2-5; no clear D. CDR3 size: 13 residues. Looked up from germline, CDR1 is SGHNT and CDR2 is YYREEE (reference sequence). Between the trimmed V and J ends, which lost 4 bases and 6 bases, there was a span of 13 bases. Filled out from reference TRBV5-4 and TRBJ2-5, the complete variable domain reads ETGVTQSPTHLIKTRGQQVTLRCSSQSGHNTVSWYQQALGQGPQFIFQYYREEENGRGNFPPRFSGLQFPNYSSELNVNALELDDSALYLCASSQIGVKTQYFGPGTRLLVL.

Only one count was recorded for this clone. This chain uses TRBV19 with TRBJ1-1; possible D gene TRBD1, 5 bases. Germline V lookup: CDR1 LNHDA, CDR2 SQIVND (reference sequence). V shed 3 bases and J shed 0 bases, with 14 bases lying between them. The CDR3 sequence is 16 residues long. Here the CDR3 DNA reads TGTGCCAGTAGTATTTTGTCAGGGTCCATGAACACTGAAGCTTTCTTT. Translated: CASSILSGSMNTEAFF.